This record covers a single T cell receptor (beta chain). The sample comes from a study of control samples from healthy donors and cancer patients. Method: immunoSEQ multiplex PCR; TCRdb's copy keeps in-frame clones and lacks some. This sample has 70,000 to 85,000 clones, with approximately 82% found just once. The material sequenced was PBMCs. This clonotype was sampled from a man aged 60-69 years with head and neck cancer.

Written as DNA, the CDR3 is TGCGCCAGCAGCCAAGGGGGGACAGGGATCGTGAACACTGAAGCTTTCTTT. It codes for CASSQGGTGIVNTEAFF. The chain links TRBV5-1 to TRBJ1-1, with 9 bases matching TRBD1. The CDR3 length is 17 residues. The ends lost 4 bases at V and 0 bases at J; junction bases unmatched: 10. Germline V gene sequence: CDR1 SGHRS, CDR2 YFSETQ. The complete variable domain, with remaining parts taken from reference TRBV5-1 and TRBJ1-1, reads KAGVTQTPRYLIKTRGQQVTLSCSPISGHRSVSWYQQTPGQGLQFLFEYFSETQRNKGNFPGRFSGRQFSNSRSEMNVSTLELGDSALYLCASSQGGTGIVNTEAFFGQGTRLTVV.